The clone carrying this TCR beta chain occurred many times. What it recognizes is unknown. TCR beta CDR3 sequences were amplified from RNA transcripts. HTBI primers were employed in a first-round RT-PCR of the TCR CDR3. TCRdb re-analysed the multiplex PCR reads in MiXCR, keeping a single row per CDR3 protein. The data show around 360,000 distinct CDR3 sequences, 12% to 15% seen once. The germline V gene has CDR1 SGHRS and CDR2 YFSETQ. The CDR3 runs 15 residues. J was trimmed by 2 bases and V by 4 bases; bases with no gene match: 6. This record belongs to a study of T cells in Graves' hyperthyroidism and ophthalmopathy. Study results and limitations: Through a model of 13 V-J features, ophthalmopathy was separated from stable hyperthyroidism.

The sequence derives from a woman between 55 and 75 years old with Graves' ophthalmopathy. Sequencing input: blood. The V gene is TRBV5-1, the J gene TRBJ2-3, with 8 bases matching TRBD1. The CDR3 nucleotides are TGCGCCAGCAGCCGACAGGGGACCTACACAGATACGCAGTATTTT. Residues: CASSRQGTYTDTQYF.